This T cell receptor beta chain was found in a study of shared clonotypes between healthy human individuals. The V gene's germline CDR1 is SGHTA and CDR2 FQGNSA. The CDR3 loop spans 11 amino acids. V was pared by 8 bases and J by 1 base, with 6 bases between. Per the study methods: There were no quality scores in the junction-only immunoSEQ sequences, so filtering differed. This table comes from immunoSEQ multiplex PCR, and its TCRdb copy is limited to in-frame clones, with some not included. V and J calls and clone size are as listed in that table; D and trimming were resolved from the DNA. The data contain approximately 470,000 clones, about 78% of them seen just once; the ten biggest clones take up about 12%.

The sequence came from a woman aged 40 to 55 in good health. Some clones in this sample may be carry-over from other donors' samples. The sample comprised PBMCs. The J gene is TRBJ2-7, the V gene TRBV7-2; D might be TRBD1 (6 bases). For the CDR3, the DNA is TGTGCCAGCGGACAGTCCTACGAGCAGTACTTC. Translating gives CASGQSYEQYF. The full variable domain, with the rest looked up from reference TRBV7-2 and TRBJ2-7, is GAGVSQSPSNKVTEKGKDVELRCDPISGHTALYWYRQSLGQGLEFLIYFQGNSAPDKSGLPSDRFSAERTGGSVSTLTIQRTQQEDSAVYLCASGQSYEQYFGPGTRLTVT.